A single sample is the source of the 5 T cell receptor beta chains below, sequenced in a study of blood T cell repertoires in COVID-19. Assay used: immunoSEQ multiplex PCR; TCRdb lists only in-frame clones, some missing. The data contain about 84,000 clones, 86% of them singletons. The specimen was peripheral blood. The origin of the receptors is a man aged 80 or over with active or convalescent COVID-19.

The V gene is TRBV12-1, the J gene TRBJ2-7; TRBD1, the table's D call, lacks a check against the DNA. TRBV12-1 is noted as a pseudogene. The CDR3 totals 15 residues. Written as DNA, the CDR3 is TGTGCCAGCAGCTCCACCGGGACAGAAACCTACGAGCAGTACTTC. Protein: CASSSTGTETYEQYF.

This chain uses TRBV6-6 with TRBJ2-3; 10 nucleotides align to TRBD2. This CDR3 is 15 amino acids long. J was trimmed by 5 bases and V by 6 bases; bases with no gene match: 8. Germline V gives CDR1 MNHNY, CDR2 SVGAGI (reference sequence). This CDR3 reads CASRHLAGALDTQYF. CDR3 in DNA: TGTGCCAGCAGACACCTAGCGGGAGCCCTAGATACGCAGTATTTT.

This clone is a singleton in its sample. The CDR3 here is CASTLDRGRGDTQYF. The DNA of the CDR3 is TGTGCCAGCACTCTGGACAGGGGGCGCGGAGATACGCAGTATTTT. The gene calls are TRBV2 and TRBJ2-3; TRBD1 matches 11 bases. The CDR3 covers 15 residues. Germline CDR1 and CDR2: SNHLY and FYNNEI. Unmatched junction bases numbered 8, after V lost 7 bases and J lost 5 bases.

This chain connects TRBV18 to TRBJ1-5; D might be TRBD1 (5 bases). The V gene lost 2 bases and the J gene lost 6 bases, with 8 bases spanning the gap. The CDR3 runs 13 residues. Germline-derived CDR1 and CDR2 are KGHSH and LQKENI. The CDR3 loop is CASSPMGGQPQHF. The CDR3 DNA follows: TGTGCCAGCTCACCAATGGGGGGTCAGCCCCAGCATTTT.

The chain couples TRBV3-1 (or the pseudogene TRBV3-2) to TRBJ1-2; D remains unclear. The CDR3 consists of 14 residues. V lost 4 bases, J lost 6 bases, and 15 bases lay in between. Germline CDR1 and CDR2: LGHDT and YNNKEL (reference sequence). CDR3: CASSLAASSDGYTF. CDR3 nucleotides: TGTGCCAGCAGCCTAGCAGCATCCTCAGATGGCTACACCTTC.